This section outlines one T cell receptor (beta chain) sequence together with its context. CDR3 size: 15 residues. Trimming took 0 bases from V and 4 from J; bases not matched to a gene: 8. Per germline, CDR1 DFQATT and CDR2 SNEGSKA (reference sequence). The sample comes from a study of blood T cells in healthy people across ages. The authors ran a second PCR of roughly 6 to 12 cycles using a sample-barcoded 5' primer and a J-beta primer mix. MiXCR was run by TCRdb on the 5' RACE reads, yielding one entry per CDR3 protein. The data contain 600,000 to 850,000 distinct CDR3 sequences, 25% of them singletons. This same sample was also taken into another study, of T cells of mothers and their children.

Sequenced input: blood. This clonotype was obtained from a boy aged 10-17 years in good health. The chain uses TRBV20-1 and TRBJ2-7, with 8 bases fitting TRBD1. The chain's CDR3 is CSARDRGRLTYEQYF. The CDR3 DNA reads TGCAGTGCTAGAGACAGGGGGCGTCTTACGTACGAGCAGTACTTC.